The entry that follows covers one T cell receptor (beta chain) sequence. Germline V gives CDR1 MDHEN, CDR2 SYDVKM. The CDR3 loop spans 14 amino acids. Trimming pared 1 base from V and 5 bases from J, leaving 10 bases between. Survey-level resolution applied to immunoSEQ assay v3.0. Profiled with immunoSEQ multiplex PCR; TCRdb holds only in-frame clones, not every one. The repertoire holds fewer than 40,000 clones, 75% to 85% seen once, with roughly 5.8% in the top ten. This sample stems from a study of long-term antiretroviral therapy in people with HIV. The source is a man aged 25 to 40 with HIV. The sequenced sample was unsorted PBMCs, obtained 3.4 years after starting antiretroviral therapy. J is TRBJ2-3 and V is TRBV28; D not certain. Written as DNA, the CDR3 is TGTGCCAGCAGTTTATCCCGGAGAGAAGATACGCAGTATTTT. Amino acids: CASSLSRREDTQYF.